A single sample is the source of the 20 T cell receptor beta chains below, sequenced in a study of T-cell memory formation after mild COVID-19. TCRdb called the 5' RACE reads again in MiXCR, with one record for every CDR3 protein. The repertoire holds about 560,000 distinct CDR3 sequences, with approximately 15% as singletons. The sample taken for sequencing was PBMCs or a T cell subset sorted from them (not recorded which). These receptors were obtained from an adult woman who had mild COVID-19 (a few samples of this study predate the infection). Cell type and time point are not known.

Here the CDR3 reads CASRGREYVYNEQFF. CDR3 nucleotides: TGTGCCAGCCGCGGGCGGGAGTATGTCTACAATGAGCAGTTCTTC. The rearrangement uses TRBV7-9 and TRBJ2-1, with TRBD2 matching 7 bases. The CDR3 runs to 15 residues. Losses at the gene ends were 8 bases for V and 3 bases for J; bases not matched to a gene: 10. Looked up from germline, CDR1 is SEHNR and CDR2 is FQNEAQ (reference sequence).

Comment on this clonotype: Without the conserved terminal phenylalanine or tryptophan, this CDR3 likely stems from a read error. It is unclear where the CDR3 begins or ends on the DNA, so no DNA is shown, and the CDR3 is as TCRdb lists it. The CDR3 is CASSSWDRGQNI. The rearrangement links TRBV7-9 to TRBJ1-3; TRBD1, the D gene given by the table, was not confirmed from the DNA. The germline V gene has CDR1 SEHNR and CDR2 FQNEAQ (reference sequence). The CDR3 region is 12 residues in length, termini included.

This clonotype was recorded a few times. The rearrangement uses TRBV6-1 and TRBJ1-5, with D hard to call. The CDR3 runs 13 residues. The V gene lost 3 bases and the J gene lost 3 bases, with 6 bases spanning the gap. Germline CDR1 MNHNS, CDR2 SASEGT. CDR3 sequence: CASSEEANQPQHF. CDR3 coding DNA: TGTGCCAGCAGTGAGGAGGCCAATCAGCCCCAGCATTTT.

This clonotype was seen a handful of times. The chain couples TRBV11-2 to TRBJ1-2; D remains ambiguous. This CDR3 has 16 residues. V was clipped by 0 bases and J by 1 base, with 12 bases between them. CDR1 is SGHAT, CDR2 FQNNGV, per germline. The CDR3: CASSLDPGGLNYGYTF. The CDR3 DNA is TGTGCCAGCAGCTTAGACCCAGGCGGCCTTAACTATGGCTACACCTTC.

This clonotype has just a few counts. This chain uses TRBV7-8 with TRBJ1-1; 7 bases are shared with TRBD1. With 4 bases clipped from V and 3 bases from J, the junction kept 14 bases outside the gene matches. CDR3 size: 17 residues. Germline V gene data show CDR1 as SGHVS and CDR2 as FQNEAQ. The CDR3 spells CASSSLDRAIKYTEAFF. Written as DNA, the CDR3 is TGTGCCAGCAGCTCCCTCGACAGGGCGATCAAGTACACTGAAGCTTTCTTT.

This sequence joins TRBV2 and TRBJ2-2; no firm D call. This CDR3 region has 13 residues. Trimming left V 3 bases short and J 5 bases short, with 7 bases between. The germline gives CDR1 SNHLY, CDR2 FYNNEI. The CDR3 reads CASSEPGTGELFF. The CDR3 nucleotides are TGTGCCAGCAGTGAGCCCGGGACCGGGGAGCTGTTTTTT.

The sample holds a few counts of this clonotype. This chain joins TRBV6-6 and TRBJ2-3; D may be TRBD2 (7 bases). V lost 4 bases, J lost 1 base, and 18 bases lay in between. CDR1 MNHNY and CDR2 SVGAGI come from the germline V gene (reference sequence). This CDR3 comprises 17 residues. The chain's CDR3 is CASSFTGGLRGTDTQYF. CDR3 DNA: TGTGCCAGCAGTTTCACGGGGGGCCTAAGAGGCACAGATACGCAGTATTTT.

This clonotype was detected a few times. This chain connects TRBV20-1 to TRBJ1-1, with D unresolved. Deletions cut 3 bases from V and 4 bases from J, with 12 bases between. Germline V gene data show CDR1 as DFQATT and CDR2 as SNEGSKA (reference sequence). This CDR3 contains 13 residues. The CDR3 spells CSARGRWGTEAFF. The DNA of the CDR3 is TGCAGTGCTAGGGGAAGGTGGGGCACTGAAGCTTTCTTT.

In its sample, this clonotype was seen many times. The chain uses TRBV12-3 or TRBV12-4 and TRBJ2-3; D unresolved. Deletions cut 1 base from V and 9 bases from J, with 11 bases between. This CDR3 region has 13 residues. CDR3 region: CASSLELDDTQYF. CDR3 nucleotides: TGTGCCAGCAGTTTAGAGTTGGATGACACGCAGTATTTT.

This chain joins TRBV27 and TRBJ2-5; D could derive from TRBD1 or TRBD2 (6 bases each). Trimming left V 2 bases short and J 7 bases short, with 23 bases between. Germline V gives CDR1 MNHEY, CDR2 SMNVEV (reference sequence). This CDR3 has 17 residues. CDR3 bases: TGTGCCAGCAGTTTACTTGGAGGGGCCAGTTTAGGGGGGACCCAGTACTTC. Its protein is CASSLLGGASLGGTQYF.

This clonotype was counted many times. The gene calls are TRBV12-3 or TRBV12-4 and TRBJ2-7, with D hard to call. The V end was cut by 1 base, the J end by 0 bases, with 7 bases between. CDR3 length: 14 residues. CDR3 protein: CASSLGGYSYEQYF. The CDR3 coding sequence is TGTGCCAGCAGTTTAGGGGGTTACTCCTACGAGCAGTACTTC.

This clonotype was counted only a few times. The chain carries TRBV24-1 and TRBJ1-1; weak D call: TRBD1 (6 bases). Germline CDR1 is KGHDR and CDR2 is SFDVKD. Deletions cut 4 bases from V and 11 bases from J, with 16 bases between. This CDR3 region has 13 residues. The CDR3 DNA sequence: TGTGCCACCAGTGAGCCTACAGGGTTTCGGGCTTTCTTT. It codes for CATSEPTGFRAFF.

This clonotype has a handful of counts. V is TRBV20-1 and J is TRBJ2-5, with D perhaps matching TRBD1 or TRBD2 (5 bases each). The CDR3 runs to 13 residues. Germline V gene data show CDR1 as DFQATT and CDR2 as SNEGSKA (reference sequence). Trimming stripped 6 bases from V and 5 bases from J, with 16 bases between. The CDR3 is CSAQKPGSETQYF. CDR3 bases: TGCAGTGCCCAGAAACCAGGGAGCGAGACCCAGTACTTC.

This clonotype was seen a handful of times. CDR3 bases: TGTGCCAGCAGCTCCACCCTTCGGGGGGCGCGGTACAATGAGCAGTTCTTC. Protein sequence: CASSSTLRGARYNEQFF. The J gene is TRBJ2-1, the V gene TRBV7-6, with D possibly being TRBD2 (7 bases). This CDR3 comprises 17 residues. Germline V lookup: CDR1 SGHVS, CDR2 FNYEAQ. V shed 4 bases and J shed 4 bases, with 20 bases lying between them. Together with reference TRBV7-6 and TRBJ2-1, the CDR3 gives the full variable domain: GAGVSQSPRYKVTKRGQDVALRCDPISGHVSLYWYRQALGQGPEFLTYFNYEAQQDKSGLPNDRFSAERPEGSISTLTIQRTEQRDSAMYRCASSSTLRGARYNEQFFGPGTRLTVL.

CDR3 coding DNA: TGTGCCTGGGACAGGGGATCGAGGACTGAAGCTTTCTTT. Protein product: CAWDRGSRTEAFF. The gene calls are TRBV30 and TRBJ1-1; TRBD1 matches at 8 bases. CDR3 length equals 13 residues. V lost 5 bases to trimming and J lost 5 bases; unmatched junction nucleotides: 7. Per the germline V gene, CDR1 is GTSNPN and CDR2 is SVGIG (reference sequence).

Written as DNA, the CDR3 is TGTGCCAGCAGCACAGCCGGGACAGGGAACACTGAAGCTTTCTTT. It encodes CASSTAGTGNTEAFF. The genes are TRBV5-5 and TRBJ1-1; 8 nucleotides line up with TRBD1. From germline, CDR1 is SGHKS and CDR2 YYEKEE (reference sequence). The CDR3 contains 15 residues. V shed 4 bases, J shed 1 base, and the junction held 6 bases outside the gene matches. The full variable domain, in which reference TRBV5-5 and TRBJ1-1 provide the parts outside the CDR3, is DAGVTQSPTHLIKTRGQQVTLRCSPISGHKSVSWYQQVLGQGPQFIFQYYEKEERGRGNFPDRFSARQFPNYSSELNVNALLLGDSALYLCASSTAGTGNTEAFFGQGTRLTVV.

This clonotype has more than one count but fewer than ten. The chain has TRBV5-1 and TRBJ1-1, with D tentatively TRBD1 (5 bases). V dropped 3 bases and J dropped 6 bases, with 12 bases sitting between them. This CDR3 has 13 residues. Germline CDR1 reads SGHRS; CDR2 reads YFSETQ. Written as DNA, the CDR3 is TGCGCCAGCAGCTCGGCGGGGGAAGCTGAAGCTTTCTTT. Protein product: CASSSAGEAEAFF.

The chain joins TRBV20-1 to TRBJ2-1; no definite D call. This CDR3 comprises 14 residues. Germline V gene lookup returns CDR1 DFQATT and CDR2 SNEGSKA (reference sequence). V lost 2 bases to trimming and J lost 0 bases, with 8 bases between them. The CDR3 coding sequence is TGCAGTGCTAGACCGACGAGCTCCTACAATGAGCAGTTCTTC. It translates to CSARPTSSYNEQFF.

This clonotype was seen a handful of times. The rearrangement links TRBV2 to TRBJ2-2; 11 bases align to TRBD2. Germline V gene sequence: CDR1 SNHLY, CDR2 FYNNEI. J lost 3 bases, V lost 2 bases, and 5 bases had no gene match. The CDR3 length is 17 residues. The CDR3 bases are TGTGCCAGCAGTGAAAAACTAGCGGGGGAGCACACCGGGGAGCTGTTTTTT. Protein sequence: CASSEKLAGEHTGELFF.

The chain is built from TRBV29-1 and TRBJ2-4; 8 bases align to TRBD2. Germline V gene sequence: CDR1 SQVTM, CDR2 ANQGSEA. J gave up 0 bases and V 6 bases, and 7 bases lay outside the gene matches. This CDR3 is built from 15 residues. The CDR3 coding sequence is TGCAGCGTAGGAGGGACTAGTTCAGCCAAAAACATTCAGTACTTC. Encoded protein: CSVGGTSSAKNIQYF.